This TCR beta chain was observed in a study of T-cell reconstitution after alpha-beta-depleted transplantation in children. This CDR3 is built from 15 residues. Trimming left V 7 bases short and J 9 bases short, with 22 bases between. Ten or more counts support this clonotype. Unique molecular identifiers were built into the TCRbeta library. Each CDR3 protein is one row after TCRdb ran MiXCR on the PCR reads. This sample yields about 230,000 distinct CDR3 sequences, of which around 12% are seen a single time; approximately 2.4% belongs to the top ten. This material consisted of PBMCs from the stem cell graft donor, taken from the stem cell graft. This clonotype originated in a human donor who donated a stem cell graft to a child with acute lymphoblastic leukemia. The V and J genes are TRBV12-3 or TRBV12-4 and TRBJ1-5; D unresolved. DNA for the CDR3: TGTGCCAGCAAGACGGACGGGCGCAGTTTTGGGCCCCAGCATTTT. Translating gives CASKTDGRSFGPQHF.